Shown below are 13 T cell receptor beta chains from a single sample sequenced in a study of cytomegalovirus exposure and HLA in healthy donors (dated by TCRdb to about 2017). The library was built by means of the immunoSEQ multiplex PCR assay. The multiplex PCR relied on a mix of 60 forward primers for TCR Vbeta segments and 13 reverse primers for TCR Jbeta segments. The table comes from immuneACCESS by way of TCRdb, which keeps in-frame sequences with V and J called. Part of the clones is missing from these tables; in studies checked, under half for an unresolved V gene and the rest for unknown reasons. In all, the sample holds about 120,000 clones, and roughly four fifths of those were seen once. Roughly 3.5% of the sample rests with the top ten. The sample comprised PBMCs. The receptor source for this set is a young woman in good health and CMV-seropositive.

The gene calls are TRBV7-9 and TRBJ1-3; 8 bases match TRBD1. The length of the CDR3 is 18 residues. The junction had 12 bases not matched to a gene; V was cut back by 2 bases and J by 3 bases. Per germline, CDR1 SEHNR and CDR2 FQNEAQ (reference sequence). CDR3 amino acids: CASSLYATRGLGGNTIYF. DNA for the CDR3: TGTGCCAGCAGCTTATACGCGACCAGGGGGCTGGGTGGAAACACCATATATTTT. Filled out from reference TRBV7-9 and TRBJ1-3, the complete variable domain reads DTGVSQNPRHKITKRGQNVTFRCDPISEHNRLYWYRQTLGQGPEFLTYFQNEAQLEKSRLLSDRFSAERPKGSFSTLEIQRTEQGDSAMYLCASSLYATRGLGGNTIYFGEGSWLTVV.

The chain links TRBV5-1 to TRBJ2-5, with D possibly TRBD2 on 6 matching bases. CDR3 length: 14 residues. Germline V gene data show CDR1 as SGHRS and CDR2 as YFSETQ. The V and J ends lost 3 bases and 4 bases respectively, with 13 bases between them. CDR3 residues: CASSSGGNPETQYF. Written as DNA, the CDR3 is TGCGCCAGCAGCTCTGGAGGGAACCCAGAGACCCAGTACTTC. Full variable domain (remainder filled in from reference TRBV5-1 and TRBJ2-5): KAGVTQTPRYLIKTRGQQVTLSCSPISGHRSVSWYQQTPGQGLQFLFEYFSETQRNKGNFPGRFSGRQFSNSRSEMNVSTLELGDSALYLCASSSGGNPETQYFGPGTRLLVL.

This chain uses TRBV11-2 with TRBJ2-3; D is unclear. The germline V gene has CDR1 SGHAT and CDR2 FQNNGV. V dropped 5 bases and J dropped 0 bases, with 3 bases sitting between them. CDR3 length: 12 amino acids. CDR3: CASSPSTDTQYF. The CDR3 coding sequence is TGTGCCAGCAGCCCTAGCACAGATACGCAGTATTTT.

The chain carries TRBV7-6 and TRBJ2-4; 8 bases align to TRBD2. Unmatched junction bases numbered 6, after V lost 4 bases and J lost 4 bases. Germline assignment: CDR1 SGHVS and CDR2 FNYEAQ. The CDR3 totals 15 residues. The CDR3 DNA reads as TGTGCCAGCAGCTCGACGGGCGGGGGGAAAAACATTCAGTACTTC. It yields the protein CASSSTGGGKNIQYF.

V and J are TRBV4-1 and TRBJ1-3; a possible D gene is TRBD1 (5 bases). V was shortened by 0 bases and J by 1 base, with 7 bases between the two germline ends. The CDR3 contains 15 residues. Germline values: CDR1 MGHRA, CDR2 YSYEKL. The CDR3 sequence is CASSQDTGSGNTIYF. The CDR3 bases are TGCGCCAGCAGCCAAGATACAGGTTCTGGAAACACCATATATTTT.

The chain has TRBV7-2 and TRBJ1-3; tentatively, D is TRBD1 (6 bases). This CDR3 is built from 13 residues. Germline CDR1 SGHTA, CDR2 FQGNSA. Trimming removed 4 bases at V and 4 bases at J, with 8 bases between. The CDR3, as DNA: TGTGCCAGCAGCTCCGACAGGGGAAACACCATATATTTT. Protein product: CASSSDRGNTIYF.

This chain connects TRBV5-6 to TRBJ1-2; maybe TRBD1 (5 bases). The CDR3 loop spans 15 amino acids. Germline V gene sequence: CDR1 SGHDT, CDR2 YYEEEE. The V end was cut by 3 bases, the J end by 2 bases, with 14 bases between. DNA of the CDR3: TGTGCCAGCAGCTCATTCGGGGGGTCCAACTATGGCTACACCTTC. Protein: CASSSFGGSNYGYTF.

CDR3 bases: TGTGCCAGCAGCGACGTTGGAGGGAATGGCTACACCTTC. This translates into CASSDVGGNGYTF. The chain employs TRBV5-6 and TRBJ1-2; no reliable D call. This CDR3 has 13 residues. V lost 4 bases to trimming and J lost 6 bases, with 13 bases between them. Germline lookup yields CDR1 SGHDT and CDR2 YYEEEE.

V and J are TRBV9 and TRBJ2-7; 10 bases match TRBD2. After removal of 2 bases from V and 2 bases from J, the junction contained 4 bases not matched to a gene. Germline lookup yields CDR1 SGDLS and CDR2 YYNGEE. The CDR3 runs 15 residues. DNA of the CDR3: TGTGCCAGCAGCGTCACTAGCGGGGACACCTACGAGCAGTACTTC. It specifies CASSVTSGDTYEQYF.

This clone was seen more than once but under ten times. The chain has TRBV12-2 and TRBJ2-1; TRBD2 was called by the table and not checked on the DNA. TRBV12-2 has pseudogene status. CDR3 length equals 13 residues. DNA for the CDR3: TGTGCAAGTCGCTTAGGAGCGGGGGGCGGGCAGTTCTTC. Its translation is CASRLGAGGGQFF.

This chain connects TRBV28 to TRBJ1-6; 10 bases match TRBD1. Germline loops: CDR1 MDHEN, CDR2 SYDVKM. CDR3 length: 15 amino acids. The junction had 6 bases not matched to a gene; V was cut back by 6 bases and J by 7 bases. The CDR3 region is CASRGLDRGNSPLHF. The CDR3 DNA follows: TGTGCCAGCAGAGGACTGGACAGGGGGAATTCACCCCTCCACTTT.

This clone was seen only a few times. This chain uses TRBV5-1 with TRBJ1-1; the D gene is possibly TRBD1 (5 bases). The germline CDR1 and CDR2 sequences are SGHRS and YFSETQ. The CDR3 runs 14 residues. Trimming stripped 2 bases from V and 8 bases from J, with 16 bases between. CDR3 loop: CASSFMAGTEEAFF. CDR3 in DNA: TGCGCCAGCAGCTTTATGGCTGGGACTGAGGAAGCTTTCTTT.

V and J are TRBV29-1 and TRBJ2-7; D perhaps matches TRBD2 (5 bases). V was pared by 0 bases and J by 0 bases, with 12 bases between. CDR3 length: 15 residues. Germline loops: CDR1 SQVTM, CDR2 ANQGSEA. The CDR3 DNA sequence: TGCAGCGTTGAAGATCTTGGCGGGTTCTCCTACGAGCAGTACTTC. Translated, it gives CSVEDLGGFSYEQYF.